The T cell receptor (beta chain) described here comes from a study of T cell clonotyping in hematopoietic cell transplantation (dated by TCRdb to the early 2020s). In the study overall: A total of more than 110 blood samples were gathered in the study from roughly 40 consecutive transplant recipients along with their related donors. Recruitment of patients ran from late 2015 to early 2017, and follow-up continued until late 2020 or until death. The full study reports these points: Recipient repertoires showed only a small fraction of overlap with donor repertoires, and over 97% appeared de novo at the given depth. Broader posttransplant TCR repertoire diversity was predicted by donor and pretransplant recipient Inverse Simpson Index values. Recipient TCR diversity fell after transplant, with pathologically expanded clonotypes rising progressively from day 30 to day 180. Sample size was limited, and cells were not sorted, so CD4 and CD8 repertoire contributions could not be separated.

Blood samples for TCR beta sequencing were provided by related transplant donors. Using Nuclei Lysis Solution, genomic DNA was extracted from unfractionated peripheral blood mononuclear cells that were either fresh or cryopreserved. On this clone itself: It has no known antigen specificity. No base quality values were provided; no much bigger clone lies one nucleotide off.

With the immunoSEQ assay, which is a bias-controlled multiplex PCR relying on V- and J-specific primers, TCR beta CDR3 regions were amplified from genomic DNA. A proprietary barcode and Illumina adapter sequences were added to the CDR3 amplicons in a second PCR step. CDR3 libraries were sequenced on an Illumina MiSeq instrument. The study's own analysis went as follows. Export and quality control were done with immunoSEQ Analyzer 3.0, while downstream analyses used R Bioconductor and Immunarch. Only productive rearrangements within the normalized downsampled data set were used in the calculation of repertoire metrics. Pathologically expanded clonotypes were defined as those larger than 5 templates in the normalized cohort. The Inverse Simpson Index served as the measure of repertoire diversity. To capture all clonotypes, CMV-specificity analyses were performed on the non-normalized data set. TCRdb re-hosts the immuneACCESS table, in-frame sequences only. Its copies lack some clones; in the studies checked, an unresolved V gene accounts for under half of them, and the cause for the rest is not known. V and J calls and clone size are those listed in that table; D and trimming were worked out from the DNA. Within this sample are some 40,000 clones, with 95% of them counted one time only. The top ten clonotypes cover around 1% of the sample.

V is clipped by 4 bases and J by 3 bases, and the sequence between their germline boundaries is 9 bases long. CDR1 and CDR2 (LGHNA, YNFKEQ) derive from the germline V gene. Including cysteine and phenylalanine, the CDR3 has 13 amino acids. Only the CDR3 region is kept as DNA, spanning 39 bases read in frame from base 1. The chain was built from TRBV4-2 and TRBJ1-1; the D gene is possibly TRBD1, with 6 bases matching. The clonotype originates from a man aged 30-40 years in good health. Some clones in this sample may be carry-over from other donors' samples. The sequencing input was peripheral blood mononuclear cells. The CDR3: CASSPEGDTEAFF. The DNA sequence is TGTGCCAGCAGCCCCGAGGGGGACACTGAAGCTTTCTTT.